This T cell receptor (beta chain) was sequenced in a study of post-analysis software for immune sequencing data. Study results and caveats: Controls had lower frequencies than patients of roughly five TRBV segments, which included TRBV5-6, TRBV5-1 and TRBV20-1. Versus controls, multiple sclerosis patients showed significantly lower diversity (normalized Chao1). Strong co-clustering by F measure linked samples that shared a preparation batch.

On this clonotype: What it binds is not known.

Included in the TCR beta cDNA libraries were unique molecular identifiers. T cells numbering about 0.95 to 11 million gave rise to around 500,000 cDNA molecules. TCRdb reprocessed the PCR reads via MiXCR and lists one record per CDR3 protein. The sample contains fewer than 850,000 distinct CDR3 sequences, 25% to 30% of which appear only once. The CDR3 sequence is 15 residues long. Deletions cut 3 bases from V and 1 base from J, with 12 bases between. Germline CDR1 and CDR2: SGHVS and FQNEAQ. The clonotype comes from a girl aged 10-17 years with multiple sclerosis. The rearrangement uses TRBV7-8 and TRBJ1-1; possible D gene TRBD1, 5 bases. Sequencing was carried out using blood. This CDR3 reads CASSFRESGNTEAFF. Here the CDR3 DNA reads TGTGCCAGCAGCTTCAGGGAGTCTGGGAACACTGAAGCTTTCTTT. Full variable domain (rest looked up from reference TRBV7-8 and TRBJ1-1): GAGVSQSPRYKVAKRGQDVALRCDPISGHVSLFWYQQALGQGPEFLTYFQNEAQLDKSGLPSDRFFAERPEGSVSTLKIQRTQQEDSAVYLCASSFRESGNTEAFFGQGTRLTVV.